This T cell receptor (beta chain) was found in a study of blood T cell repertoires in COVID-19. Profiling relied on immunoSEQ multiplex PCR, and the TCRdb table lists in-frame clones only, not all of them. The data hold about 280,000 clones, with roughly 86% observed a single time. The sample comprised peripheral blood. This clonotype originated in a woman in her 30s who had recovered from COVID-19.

The CDR3 is CASSLEPGDQTQYF. For the CDR3, the DNA is TGTGCCAGCAGCTTAGAGCCGGGGGACCAGACCCAGTACTTC. The chain has TRBV7-9 and TRBJ2-5, with a tentative D call TRBD2 (6 bases). The V gene lost 1 base and the J gene lost 6 bases, with 12 bases spanning the gap. This CDR3 has 14 residues. CDR1 and CDR2 from the germline V gene are SEHNR and FQNEAQ (reference sequence).